A single sample gave rise to the 13 T cell receptor beta chains below, sequenced in a study of blood T cell repertoires in COVID-19. Produced via immunoSEQ multiplex PCR; TCRdb's table is partial and in-frame only. This table has approximately 150,000 clones, about nine tenths appearing once. The sample consisted of peripheral blood. The receptors shown here come from a woman aged 60-70 years who had recovered from COVID-19.

The chain combines TRBV10-1 with TRBJ2-5, with 15 bases lining up with TRBD2. The CDR3 is made up of 18 amino acids. V was clipped by 3 bases and J by 5 bases; unmatched bases: 10. In germline, CDR1 is WNHNN, CDR2 SYGVQD (reference sequence). CDR3 nucleotide sequence: TGCGCCAGCAGTGATGGACTAGCGGGGGGGTCGGTGTGGGAGACCCAGTACTTC. Its translation is CASSDGLAGGSVWETQYF.

For this clone: Sequence at one end of the junction differs from germline and may be a read error. The chain links TRBV7-9 to TRBJ2-1, with D unresolved. The CDR3 length is 17 residues. Germline values: CDR1 SEHNR, CDR2 FQNEAQ (reference sequence). CDR3 amino acids: CASSLKRTVSSYNELFF. DNA for the CDR3: TGTGCCAGCAGCTTAAAGCGAACGGTTAGCTCCTACAATGAGCTGTTCTTC. The full variable domain, in which reference TRBV7-9 and TRBJ2-1 provide the parts outside the CDR3, is DTGVSQNPRHKITKRGQNVTFRCDPISEHNRLYWYRQTLGQGPEFLTYFQNEAQLEKSRLLSDRFSAERPKGSFSTLEIQRTEQGDSAMYLCASSLKRTVSSYNELFFGPGTRLTVL.

This clone was seen once. The chain couples TRBV6-1 to TRBJ1-1, with D perhaps matching TRBD1 (5 bases). Germline lookup yields CDR1 MNHNS and CDR2 SASEGT. V lost 2 bases, J lost 11 bases, and 12 bases lay in between. CDR3 length: 12 amino acids. The CDR3 sequence is CASSEPAGMAFF. The CDR3 DNA reads as TGTGCCAGCAGTGAACCCGCAGGGATGGCTTTCTTT.

As regards this clone: The sample contains more than one DNA sequence encoding this CDR3. This sequence joins TRBV5-1 and TRBJ1-2; 7 bases line up with TRBD1. The CDR3 loop spans 14 amino acids. The germline V gene has CDR1 SGHRS and CDR2 YFSETQ. V lost 1 base to trimming and J lost 3 bases; unmatched junction nucleotides: 3. CDR3 loop: CASSLSGTDYGYTF. CDR3 nucleotides: TGCGCCAGCAGCTTGTCGGGGACAGACTATGGCTACACCTTC. Full variable domain (outside the CDR3, taken from reference TRBV5-1 and TRBJ1-2): KAGVTQTPRYLIKTRGQQVTLSCSPISGHRSVSWYQQTPGQGLQFLFEYFSETQRNKGNFPGRFSGRQFSNSRSEMNVSTLELGDSALYLCASSLSGTDYGYTFGSGTRLTVV.

The chain uses TRBV2 and TRBJ2-2, with 10 bases identical to TRBD2. Trimming took 3 bases from V and 4 from J; bases not matched to a gene: 5. This CDR3 is 16 amino acids long. The germline gives CDR1 SNHLY, CDR2 FYNNEI. The CDR3 reads CASSESGGATTGELFF. In DNA form, the CDR3 reads TGTGCCAGCAGTGAGAGCGGGGGGGCGACCACCGGGGAGCTGTTTTTT.

This clone was counted between two and nine times. V is TRBV5-1 and J is TRBJ2-7; D perhaps matches TRBD2 (6 bases). CDR1 SGHRS and CDR2 YFSETQ come from the germline V gene. V was trimmed by 2 bases and J by 0 bases, leaving 15 bases between them. The CDR3 extends over 16 amino acids. CDR3 nucleotides: TGCGCCAGCAGCTTTCAGTCCGGGGGTTACTCCTACGAGCAGTACTTC. Translation gives CASSFQSGGYSYEQYF.

V usage is TRBV12-5 and J usage is TRBJ1-3; D ambiguous. Trimming took 0 bases from V and 4 from J, leaving 4 bases between them. Germline V gene lookup returns CDR1 LGHNT and CDR2 FRNRAP. This CDR3 region has 13 residues. Here the CDR3 reads CASGLVGGNTIYF. The CDR3 DNA is TGTGCTAGTGGTTTGGTCGGGGGAAACACCATATATTTT.

This chain links TRBV13 with TRBJ1-2; TRBD1 aligns across 9 bases. The CDR3 has 14 amino acids. Germline lookup yields CDR1 PRHDT and CDR2 FYEKMQ (reference sequence). J was trimmed by 4 bases and V by 5 bases; bases with no gene match: 5. Here the CDR3 reads CASSPGQGTYGYTF. In DNA form, the CDR3 reads TGTGCCAGCAGCCCTGGACAGGGGACCTATGGCTACACCTTC.

The V call is TRBV29-1, the J call TRBJ2-5; 11 nucleotides align to TRBD1. CDR3 length: 14 residues. CDR1 is SQVTM, CDR2 ANQGSEA, per germline. J gave up 1 base and V 6 bases, and 4 bases lay outside the gene matches. CDR3 nucleotide sequence: TGCAGCGTCACCGGGACAGGGGGCCAAGAGACCCAGTACTTC. Translation: CSVTGTGGQETQYF.

In its sample, this clone was seen once. The gene calls are TRBV10-3 and TRBJ1-1, with a possible D match to TRBD1 (6 bases). Germline values: CDR1 ENHRY, CDR2 SYGVKD. Between the trimmed V and J ends, which lost 3 bases and 4 bases, there was a span of 12 bases. This CDR3 has 14 amino acids. CDR3 loop: CAISDGQGTTEAFF. The CDR3 DNA sequence: TGTGCCATCAGTGATGGGCAGGGGACCACTGAAGCTTTCTTT.

This chain connects TRBV6-2 or TRBV6-3 to TRBJ1-5; D not certain. The germline V and J ends were trimmed by 3 bases and 1 base, with 10 bases remaining between them. There are 15 residues in the CDR3. Germline assignment: CDR1 MNHEY and CDR2 SVGEGT. The CDR3 spells CASSYGWRSNQPQHF. The CDR3 nucleotides are TGTGCCAGCAGTTATGGATGGCGGAGCAATCAGCCCCAGCATTTT.

This clone has only a few counts. The chain uses TRBV7-8 and TRBJ1-5, with D unclear. Germline CDR1 reads SGHVS; CDR2 reads FQNEAQ. Trimming took 5 bases from V and 0 from J, leaving 11 bases between them. The CDR3 loop spans 15 amino acids. CDR3 residues: CASSPSRNSNQPQHF. The CDR3 coding sequence is TGTGCCAGCAGCCCCTCGCGGAATAGCAATCAGCCCCAGCATTTT.

The rearrangement uses TRBV5-4 and TRBJ1-2; 7 nucleotides line up with TRBD1. J was trimmed by 8 bases and V by 2 bases; bases with no gene match: 9. Germline CDR1 reads SGHNT; CDR2 reads YYREEE (reference sequence). CDR3 length: 14 amino acids. CDR3 sequence (DNA): TGTGCCAGCAGCTTCGGGACAGAAGACGGCGGCTACACCTTC. The encoded protein is CASSFGTEDGGYTF. The complete variable domain, with remaining parts taken from reference TRBV5-4 and TRBJ1-2, reads ETGVTQSPTHLIKTRGQQVTLRCSSQSGHNTVSWYQQALGQGPQFIFQYYREEENGRGNFPPRFSGLQFPNYSSELNVNALELDDSALYLCASSFGTEDGGYTFGSGTRLTVV.